These T cell receptor beta chains were read from a single sample in a study of T cell repertoires in cytomegalovirus infection. Via MiXCR, TCRdb re-called the reads, giving one row per CDR3 protein. The sample includes approximately 750,000 distinct CDR3 sequences, roughly 35% seen only once; the top ten take under 3.5%. The source material was PBMCs. These receptors all come from a human donor in good health (CMV status not recorded). Some clones in this sample may be carry-over from other donors' samples. CDR3s include the opening cysteine and the closing phenylalanine or tryptophan. The order of the fields is D gene, V gene, J gene, clone size, CDR3 protein, CDR3 DNA. The D gene is left open where the match is weak. Only some rows state a clone size, as once, few, many or a class for expanded clones.

d_gene: -
v_gene: TRBV27
j_gene: TRBJ1-5
abundance: -
CDR3aa: CASSSLQTVQPQHF
CDR3nt: TGTGCCAGCAGTTCCCTACAGACAGTCCAGCCCCAGCATTTT

d_gene: -
v_gene: TRBV11-2
j_gene: TRBJ2-5
abundance: -
CDR3aa: CASSLERDGETQYF
CDR3nt: TGTGCCAGCAGCTTAGAACGGGACGGAGAGACCCAGTACTTC

d_gene: -
v_gene: TRBV28
j_gene: TRBJ2-2
abundance: few
CDR3aa: CASSTLAAGTGELFF
CDR3nt: TGTGCCAGCAGTACTTTGGCGGCAGGCACCGGGGAGCTGTTTTTT

d_gene: -
v_gene: TRBV5-4
j_gene: TRBJ2-3
abundance: few
CDR3aa: CASRGTDTQYF
CDR3nt: TGTGCCAGCAGGGGGACAGATACGCAGTATTTT

d_gene: -
v_gene: TRBV28
j_gene: TRBJ2-2
abundance: -
CDR3aa: CASSLRARPTGELFF
CDR3nt: TGTGCCAGCAGTTTAAGGGCACGGCCCACCGGGGAGCTGTTTTTT

d_gene: -
v_gene: TRBV27
j_gene: TRBJ1-1
abundance: -
CDR3aa: CASIGHTEAFF
CDR3nt: TGTGCCAGCATCGGTCACACTGAAGCTTTCTTT

d_gene: -
v_gene: TRBV4-1
j_gene: TRBJ2-3
abundance: few
CDR3aa: CASGPESTSTDTQYF
CDR3nt: TGCGCCAGCGGACCGGAGAGCACTAGCACAGATACGCAGTATTTT

d_gene: -
v_gene: TRBV7-6
j_gene: TRBJ1-5
abundance: -
CDR3aa: CACSRSGGNQPQHF
CDR3nt: TGTGCCTGCAGCCGCTCGGGGGGCAATCAGCCCCAGCATTTT

d_gene: TRBD1
v_gene: TRBV7-2
j_gene: TRBJ1-4
abundance: many
CDR3aa: CASSLSLTGGNEKLFF
CDR3nt: TGTGCCAGCAGCCTATCCTTGACAGGGGGTAATGAAAAACTGTTTTTT

d_gene: -
v_gene: TRBV28
j_gene: TRBJ2-7
abundance: -
CDR3aa: CASRDQAGSSGEQYF
CDR3nt: TGTGCCAGCAGGGACCAGGCGGGATCGTCGGGCGAGCAGTACTTC

d_gene: -
v_gene: TRBV7-9
j_gene: TRBJ1-1
abundance: few
CDR3aa: CASSRLRDRTANTEAFF
CDR3nt: TGTGCCAGCAGCCGCCTTCGAGATAGGACAGCGAACACTGAAGCTTTCTTT

d_gene: -
v_gene: TRBV7-6
j_gene: TRBJ2-2
abundance: few
CDR3aa: CASSSPTGELFF
CDR3nt: TGTGCCAGCAGCTCTCCAACCGGGGAGCTGTTTTTT

d_gene: -
v_gene: TRBV30
j_gene: TRBJ1-5
abundance: -
CDR3aa: CAWSVHSNQPQHF
CDR3nt: TGTGCCTGGAGTGTGCATAGCAATCAGCCCCAGCATTTT

d_gene: -
v_gene: TRBV4-1
j_gene: TRBJ1-1
abundance: -
CDR3aa: CASTPTAGLNTEAFF
CDR3nt: TGCGCCAGCACCCCCACGGCGGGGCTCAACACTGAAGCTTTCTTT

d_gene: TRBD2
v_gene: TRBV7-2
j_gene: TRBJ2-2
abundance: once
CDR3aa: CASSLSGLAGFSGELLF
CDR3nt: TGTGCCAGCAGCTTATCGGGACTAGCGGGATTCTCCGGGGAGCTGTTGTTT

d_gene: TRBD1
v_gene: TRBV6-5
j_gene: TRBJ2-3
abundance: many
CDR3aa: CASSYDRQGSTDTQYF
CDR3nt: TGTGCCAGCAGTTACGACCGACAGGGGAGTACAGATACGCAGTATTTT

d_gene: TRBD2
v_gene: TRBV6-5
j_gene: TRBJ2-3
abundance: few
CDR3aa: CASSYRLAGGTDTQYF
CDR3nt: TGTGCCAGCAGTTACCGACTAGCGGGGGGCACAGATACGCAGTATTTT

d_gene: -
v_gene: TRBV19
j_gene: TRBJ1-2
abundance: -
CDR3aa: CASTASYGGGYTF
CDR3nt: TGTGCCAGTACCGCCTCGTATGGGGGAGGCTACACCTTC

d_gene: -
v_gene: TRBV5-6
j_gene: TRBJ1-3
abundance: few
CDR3aa: CASSLARGLDGNSGNTIYF
CDR3nt: TGTGCCAGCAGCTTGGCTAGGGGACTGGACGGTAACTCTGGAAACACCATATATTTT

d_gene: -
v_gene: TRBV29-1
j_gene: TRBJ1-4
abundance: -
CDR3aa: CSVVRRGGGANEKLFF
CDR3nt: TGCAGCGTTGTACGTCGGGGAGGGGGTGCCAATGAAAAACTGTTTTTT

d_gene: -
v_gene: TRBV7-2
j_gene: TRBJ2-3
abundance: few
CDR3aa: CASSSGGRGRWDTQYF
CDR3nt: TGTGCCAGCAGCTCCGGGGGTCGGGGGCGGTGGGATACGCAGTATTTT

d_gene: -
v_gene: TRBV7-8
j_gene: TRBJ2-7
abundance: few
CDR3aa: CASTASRYEQYF
CDR3nt: TGTGCCAGCACGGCAAGTCGGTACGAGCAGTACTTC

d_gene: TRBD1
v_gene: TRBV7-9
j_gene: TRBJ1-1
abundance: -
CDR3aa: CASRFIGDREAFF
CDR3nt: TGTGCCAGCAGGTTCATTGGGGACAGGGAAGCTTTCTTT

d_gene: TRBD1
v_gene: TRBV7-2
j_gene: TRBJ2-1
abundance: -
CDR3aa: CASSSDRGLRYNEQFF
CDR3nt: TGTGCCAGCAGCTCGGACAGGGGGTTAAGGTACAATGAGCAGTTCTTC

d_gene: -
v_gene: TRBV5-5
j_gene: TRBJ2-3
abundance: -
CDR3aa: CASSLMSSHNTDTQYF
CDR3nt: TGTGCCAGCAGCTTGATGTCTAGCCATAACACAGATACGCAGTATTTT

d_gene: TRBD1
v_gene: TRBV19
j_gene: TRBJ1-6
abundance: many
CDR3aa: CASSITGGGNSPLHF
CDR3nt: TGTGCCAGTAGTATTACAGGGGGCGGGAATTCACCCCTCCACTTT

d_gene: -
v_gene: TRBV4-1
j_gene: TRBJ1-2
abundance: -
CDR3aa: CASSQEPTGVGYGYTF
CDR3nt: TGCGCCAGCAGCCAAGAACCTACGGGGGTCGGGTATGGCTACACCTTC

d_gene: -
v_gene: TRBV28
j_gene: TRBJ1-3
abundance: -
CDR3aa: CASSSPGRDGNTIYF
CDR3nt: TGTGCCAGCAGTTCCCCGGGCAGGGACGGAAACACCATATATTTT

d_gene: TRBD1
v_gene: TRBV10-3
j_gene: TRBJ2-3
abundance: -
CDR3aa: CAISDAPGGIFRSDTQYF
CDR3nt: TGTGCCATCAGTGATGCGCCAGGGGGCATTTTTAGATCAGATACGCAGTATTTT

d_gene: -
v_gene: TRBV28
j_gene: TRBJ1-2
abundance: few
CDR3aa: CASSQPAGGYGYTF
CDR3nt: TGTGCCAGCAGCCAACCGGCCGGCGGCTATGGCTACACCTTC

d_gene: -
v_gene: TRBV28
j_gene: TRBJ1-2
abundance: few
CDR3aa: CASSLSGPANYGYTF
CDR3nt: TGTGCCAGCAGTTTATCGGGGCCCGCTAACTATGGCTACACCTTC

d_gene: -
v_gene: TRBV27
j_gene: TRBJ2-7
abundance: few
CDR3aa: CASSLKPGAEQYF
CDR3nt: TGTGCCAGCAGTTTAAAACCAGGGGCCGAGCAGTACTTC

d_gene: -
v_gene: TRBV24-1
j_gene: TRBJ2-2
abundance: -
CDR3aa: CATSDKHDIRVTGELFF
CDR3nt: TGTGCCACCAGTGATAAGCACGACATCAGGGTAACCGGGGAGCTGTTTTTT

d_gene: -
v_gene: TRBV19
j_gene: TRBJ2-1
abundance: few
CDR3aa: CASSIDGTTWQFF
CDR3nt: TGTGCCAGTAGTATAGATGGTACAACATGGCAGTTCTTC

d_gene: -
v_gene: TRBV27
j_gene: TRBJ2-3
abundance: few
CDR3aa: CASSYRASTDTQYF
CDR3nt: TGTGCCAGCAGTTACAGGGCCAGCACAGATACGCAGTATTTT

d_gene: -
v_gene: TRBV6-5
j_gene: TRBJ1-5
abundance: -
CDR3aa: CASSYSAPGATTADDPPQPQHF
CDR3nt: TGTGCCAGCAGTTACTCCGCCCCGGGAGCTACCACCGCAGACGATCCCCCTCAGCCCCAGCATTTT

d_gene: -
v_gene: TRBV7-8
j_gene: TRBJ1-3
abundance: many
CDR3aa: CASSQRHGPGNTIYF
CDR3nt: TGTGCCAGCAGCCAACGGCACGGCCCTGGAAACACCATATATTTT

d_gene: TRBD1
v_gene: TRBV15
j_gene: TRBJ1-4
abundance: -
CDR3aa: CATSSSTGRQEKLFF
CDR3nt: TGTGCCACCAGCAGCTCGACAGGGCGTCAGGAAAAACTGTTTTTT

d_gene: -
v_gene: TRBV19
j_gene: TRBJ1-3
abundance: -
CDR3aa: CASQRGSGAGNTIYF
CDR3nt: TGTGCCTCACAAAGAGGGAGCGGCGCTGGAAACACCATATATTTT

d_gene: -
v_gene: TRBV11-2
j_gene: TRBJ2-7
abundance: -
CDR3aa: CASSLWSPSEQYF
CDR3nt: TGTGCCAGCAGCTTATGGTCCCCCTCCGAGCAGTACTTC

d_gene: -
v_gene: TRBV11-2
j_gene: TRBJ2-1
abundance: few
CDR3aa: CASSLGVQEQFF
CDR3nt: TGTGCCAGCAGCTTAGGAGTCCAGGAGCAGTTCTTC

d_gene: -
v_gene: TRBV28
j_gene: TRBJ1-1
abundance: few
CDR3aa: CASQRQGDTEAFF
CDR3nt: TGTGCCAGCCAGAGGCAGGGCGACACTGAAGCTTTCTTT

d_gene: -
v_gene: TRBV7-9
j_gene: TRBJ1-4
abundance: -
CDR3aa: CASSNQGEINEKLFF
CDR3nt: TGTGCCAGCAGCAACCAAGGGGAAATTAATGAAAAACTGTTTTTT

d_gene: -
v_gene: TRBV6-5
j_gene: TRBJ2-7
abundance: -
CDR3aa: CASSRLWAGSDEQYF
CDR3nt: TGTGCCAGCAGCCGCCTTTGGGCAGGGTCCGACGAGCAGTACTTC

d_gene: -
v_gene: TRBV10-3
j_gene: TRBJ1-5
abundance: -
CDR3aa: CAIRSLDHQPQHF
CDR3nt: TGTGCCATCAGGTCCCTTGACCATCAGCCCCAGCATTTT

d_gene: TRBD1
v_gene: TRBV11-1
j_gene: TRBJ2-5
abundance: -
CDR3aa: CASSLLLQGEHETQYF
CDR3nt: TGTGCCAGCAGCTTATTATTGCAGGGGGAACATGAGACCCAGTACTTC

d_gene: -
v_gene: TRBV5-1
j_gene: TRBJ2-3
abundance: once
CDR3aa: CASSFPTSTHTDTQYF
CDR3nt: TGCGCCAGCAGCTTCCCGACTAGTACGCACACAGATACGCAGTATTTT

d_gene: -
v_gene: TRBV7-2
j_gene: TRBJ1-1
abundance: many
CDR3aa: CASSLPPGIRTEAFF
CDR3nt: TGTGCCAGCAGCTTACCCCCGGGGATTAGGACTGAAGCTTTCTTT

d_gene: -
v_gene: TRBV7-3
j_gene: TRBJ2-2
abundance: -
CDR3aa: CDSSLHGVNTGELFF
CDR3nt: TGTGACAGCAGCTTACACGGGGTTAACACCGGGGAGCTGTTTTTT

d_gene: -
v_gene: TRBV12-3/TRBV12-4
j_gene: TRBJ1-3
abundance: -
CDR3aa: CASRLVSGRTGNTIYF
CDR3nt: TGTGCCAGCAGACTCGTCTCGGGACGGACTGGAAACACCATATATTTT

d_gene: -
v_gene: TRBV20-1
j_gene: TRBJ2-5
abundance: -
CDR3aa: CSARLQEGETQYF
CDR3nt: TGCAGTGCTAGACTACAGGAGGGAGAGACCCAGTACTTC

d_gene: TRBD2
v_gene: TRBV6-6
j_gene: TRBJ2-6
abundance: -
CDR3aa: CASSLLGGAGANVLTF
CDR3nt: TGTGCCAGCAGCCTACTGGGGGGGGCTGGGGCCAACGTCCTGACTTTC

d_gene: -
v_gene: TRBV10-3
j_gene: TRBJ1-2
abundance: once
CDR3aa: CAIRQLPNYGYTF
CDR3nt: TGTGCCATCAGACAGTTGCCTAACTATGGCTACACCTTC